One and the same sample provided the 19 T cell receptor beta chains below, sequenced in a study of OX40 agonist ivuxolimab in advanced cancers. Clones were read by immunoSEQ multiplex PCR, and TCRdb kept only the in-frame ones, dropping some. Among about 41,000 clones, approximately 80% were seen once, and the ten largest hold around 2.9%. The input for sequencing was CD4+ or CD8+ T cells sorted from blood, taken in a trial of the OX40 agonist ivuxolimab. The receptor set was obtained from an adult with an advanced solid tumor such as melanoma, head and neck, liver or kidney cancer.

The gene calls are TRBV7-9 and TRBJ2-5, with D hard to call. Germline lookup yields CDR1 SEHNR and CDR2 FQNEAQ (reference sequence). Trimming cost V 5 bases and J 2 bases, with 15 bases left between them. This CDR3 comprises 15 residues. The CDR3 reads CASSLPRDLQETQYF. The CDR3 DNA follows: TGTGCCAGCAGCCTCCCCCGCGATTTACAAGAGACCCAGTACTTC.

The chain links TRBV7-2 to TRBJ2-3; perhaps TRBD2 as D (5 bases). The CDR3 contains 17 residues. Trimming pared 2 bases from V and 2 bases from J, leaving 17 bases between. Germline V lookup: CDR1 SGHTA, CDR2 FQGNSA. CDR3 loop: CASSLRRGVALTDTQYF. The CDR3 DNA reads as TGTGCCAGCAGCTTACGACGGGGAGTTGCCCTCACAGATACGCAGTATTTT.

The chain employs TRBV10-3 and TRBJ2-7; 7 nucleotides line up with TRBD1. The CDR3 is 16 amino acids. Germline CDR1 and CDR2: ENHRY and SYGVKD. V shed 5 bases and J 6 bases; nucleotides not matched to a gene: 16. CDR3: CAISTSPQTGFGEQYF. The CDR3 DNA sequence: TGTGCCATCAGTACCTCTCCCCAGACAGGGTTTGGCGAGCAGTACTTC.

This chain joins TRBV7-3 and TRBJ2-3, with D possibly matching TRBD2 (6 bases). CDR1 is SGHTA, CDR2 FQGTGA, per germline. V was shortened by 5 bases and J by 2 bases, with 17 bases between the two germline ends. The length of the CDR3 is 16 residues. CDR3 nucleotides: TGTGCCAGCAGCCAACCGGGACTCCAGGTCACAGATACGCAGTATTTT. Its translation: CASSQPGLQVTDTQYF.

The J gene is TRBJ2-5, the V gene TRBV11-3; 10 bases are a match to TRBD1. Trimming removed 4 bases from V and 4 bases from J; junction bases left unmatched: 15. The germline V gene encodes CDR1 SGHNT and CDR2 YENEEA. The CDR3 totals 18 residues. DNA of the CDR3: TGTGCCAGCAGCTATAGGGCCCGTGGGACAGGGGTAGGAGAGACCCAGTACTTC. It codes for CASSYRARGTGVGETQYF. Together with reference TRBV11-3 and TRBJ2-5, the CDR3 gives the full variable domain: EAGVVQSPRYKIIEKKQPVAFWCNPISGHNTLYWYLQNLGQGPELLIRYENEEAVDDSQLPKDRFSAERLKGVDSTLKIQPAELGDSAVYLCASSYRARGTGVGETQYFGPGTRLLVL.

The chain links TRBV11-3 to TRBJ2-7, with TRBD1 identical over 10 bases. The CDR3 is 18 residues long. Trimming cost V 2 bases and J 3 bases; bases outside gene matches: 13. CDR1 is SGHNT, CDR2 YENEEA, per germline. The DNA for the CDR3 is TGTGCCAGCAGCTTACGCGCGGGCAGACAGGGGGCGCGCTACGAGCAGTACTTC. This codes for CASSLRAGRQGARYEQYF.

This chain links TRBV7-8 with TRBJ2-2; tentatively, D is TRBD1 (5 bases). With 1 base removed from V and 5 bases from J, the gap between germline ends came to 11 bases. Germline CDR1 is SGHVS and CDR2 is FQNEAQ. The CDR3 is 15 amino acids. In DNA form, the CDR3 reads TGTGCCAGCAGCTTAGGCAGGGTGGAAACCGGGGAGCTGTTTTTT. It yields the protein CASSLGRVETGELFF.

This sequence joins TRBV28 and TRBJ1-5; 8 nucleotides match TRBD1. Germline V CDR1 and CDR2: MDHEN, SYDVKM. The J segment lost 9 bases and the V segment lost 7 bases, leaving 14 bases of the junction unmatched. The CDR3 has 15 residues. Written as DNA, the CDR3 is TGTGCCAGCATCCCGGGGACAGGAGCGAAAGGGCCCCAGCATTTT. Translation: CASIPGTGAKGPQHF. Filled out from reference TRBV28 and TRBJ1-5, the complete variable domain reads DVKVTQSSRYLVKRTGEKVFLECVQDMDHENMFWYRQDPGLGLRLIYFSYDVKMKEKGDIPEGYSVSREKKERFSLILESASTNQTSMYLCASIPGTGAKGPQHFGDGTRLSIL.

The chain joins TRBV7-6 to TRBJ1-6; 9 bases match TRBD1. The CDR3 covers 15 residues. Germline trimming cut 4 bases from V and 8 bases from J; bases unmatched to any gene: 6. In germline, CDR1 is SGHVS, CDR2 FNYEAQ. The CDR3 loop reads CASSSTGGWDSPLHF. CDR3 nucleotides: TGTGCCAGCAGCTCCACAGGGGGCTGGGATTCACCCCTCCACTTT.

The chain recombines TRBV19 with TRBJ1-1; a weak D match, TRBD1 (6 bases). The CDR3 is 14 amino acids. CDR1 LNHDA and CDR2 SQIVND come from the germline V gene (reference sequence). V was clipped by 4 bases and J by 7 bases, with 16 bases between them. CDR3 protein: CASSKLGQINEAFF. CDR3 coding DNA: TGTGCCAGTAGTAAACTCGGACAGATTAATGAAGCTTTCTTT.

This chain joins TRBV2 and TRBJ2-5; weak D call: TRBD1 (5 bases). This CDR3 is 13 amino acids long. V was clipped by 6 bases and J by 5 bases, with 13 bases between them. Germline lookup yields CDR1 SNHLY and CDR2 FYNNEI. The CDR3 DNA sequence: TGTGCCAGCAGATCCCAGGGTTGGGAGACCCAGTACTTC. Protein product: CASRSQGWETQYF. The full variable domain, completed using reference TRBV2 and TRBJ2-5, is EPEVTQTPSHQVTQMGQEVILRCVPISNHLYFYWYRQILGQKVEFLVSFYNNEISEKSEIFDDQFSVERPDGSNFTLKIRSTKLEDSAMYFCASRSQGWETQYFGPGTRLLVL.

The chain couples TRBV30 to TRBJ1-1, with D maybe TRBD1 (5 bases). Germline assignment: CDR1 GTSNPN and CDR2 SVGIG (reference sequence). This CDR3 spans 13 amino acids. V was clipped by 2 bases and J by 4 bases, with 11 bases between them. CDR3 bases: TGTGCCTGGAGTTTTGGGGGAGCCACTGAAGCTTTCTTT. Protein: CAWSFGGATEAFF.

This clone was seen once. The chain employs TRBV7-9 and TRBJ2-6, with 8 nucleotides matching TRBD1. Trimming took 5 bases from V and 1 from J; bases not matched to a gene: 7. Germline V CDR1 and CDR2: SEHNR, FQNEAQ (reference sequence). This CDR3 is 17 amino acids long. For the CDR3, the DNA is TGTGCCAGCAGCACAGACAGGGGTCCTTCTGGGGCCAACGTCCTGACTTTC. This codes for CASSTDRGPSGANVLTF.

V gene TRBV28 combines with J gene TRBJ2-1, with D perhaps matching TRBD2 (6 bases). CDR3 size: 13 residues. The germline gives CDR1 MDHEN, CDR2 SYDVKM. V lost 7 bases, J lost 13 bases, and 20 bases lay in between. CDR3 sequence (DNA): TGTGCCAGCACCGATGGCCTATGGGACTCTCAGTTCTTC. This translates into CASTDGLWDSQFF.

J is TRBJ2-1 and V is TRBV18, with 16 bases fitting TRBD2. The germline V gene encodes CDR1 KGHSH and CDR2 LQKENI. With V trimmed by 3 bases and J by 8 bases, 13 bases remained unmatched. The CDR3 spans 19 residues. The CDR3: CASSPSPGLAGGPMYEQFF. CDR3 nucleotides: TGTGCCAGCTCACCCAGTCCGGGACTAGCGGGAGGGCCAATGTATGAGCAGTTCTTC. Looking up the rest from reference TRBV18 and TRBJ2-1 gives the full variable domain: NAGVMQNPRHLVRRRGQEARLRCSPMKGHSHVYWYRQLPEEGLKFMVYLQKENIIDESGMPKERFSAEFPKEGPSILRIQQVVRGDSAAYFCASSPSPGLAGGPMYEQFFGPGTRLTVL.

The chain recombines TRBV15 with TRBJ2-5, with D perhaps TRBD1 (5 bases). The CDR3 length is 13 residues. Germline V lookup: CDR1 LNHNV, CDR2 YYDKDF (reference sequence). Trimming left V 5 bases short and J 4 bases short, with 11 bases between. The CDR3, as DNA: TGTGCCACCAGCCAGGGTTTTTCAGAGACCCAGTACTTC. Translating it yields CATSQGFSETQYF.

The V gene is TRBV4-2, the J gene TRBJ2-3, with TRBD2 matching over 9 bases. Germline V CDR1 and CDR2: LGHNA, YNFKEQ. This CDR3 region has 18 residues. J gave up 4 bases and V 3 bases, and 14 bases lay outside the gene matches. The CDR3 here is CASSQDFRASGEADTQYF. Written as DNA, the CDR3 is TGTGCCAGCAGCCAGGATTTTCGGGCTAGCGGGGAGGCAGATACGCAGTATTTT.

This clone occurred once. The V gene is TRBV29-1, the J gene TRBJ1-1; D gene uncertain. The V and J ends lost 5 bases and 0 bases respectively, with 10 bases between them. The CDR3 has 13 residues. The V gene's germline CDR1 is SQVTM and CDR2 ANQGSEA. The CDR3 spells CSVQVVMNTEAFF. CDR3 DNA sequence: TGCAGCGTTCAGGTCGTCATGAACACTGAAGCTTTCTTT.

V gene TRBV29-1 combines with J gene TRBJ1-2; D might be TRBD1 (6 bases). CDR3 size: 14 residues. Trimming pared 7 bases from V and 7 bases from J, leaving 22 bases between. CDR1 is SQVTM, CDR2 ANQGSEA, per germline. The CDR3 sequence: CSDKAGQGLGGYTF. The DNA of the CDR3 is TGCAGCGACAAAGCTGGGCAGGGGCTGGGTGGCTACACCTTC.